The 21 T cell receptor beta chains reported below all come from one sample, sequenced in a study of blood T cell repertoires in COVID-19. Sequenced by immunoSEQ multiplex PCR; TCRdb stores in-frame clones only, minus some. The data contain about 99,000 clones, 85% to 90% of them singletons. What was sequenced was peripheral blood. All receptors come from a man aged 45-65 years with COVID-19, enrolled during active disease.

The chain links TRBV3-1 (or the pseudogene TRBV3-2) to TRBJ2-1; D is perhaps TRBD1 (5 bases). The V end was cut by 1 base, the J end by 9 bases, with 13 bases between. Per the germline V gene, CDR1 is LGHDT and CDR2 is YNNKEL (reference sequence). The CDR3 runs to 14 residues. DNA of the CDR3: TGTGCCAGCAGCCAAGGGAAGGGGCAGAGTGAGCAGTTCTTC. Amino acids: CASSQGKGQSEQFF.

V gene TRBV24-1 combines with J gene TRBJ2-1; 13 bases map to TRBD2. Germline CDR1 KGHDR, CDR2 SFDVKD. The CDR3 covers 17 residues. V gave up 4 bases and J gave up 7 bases; unmatched junction bases: 9. Here the CDR3 reads CATSDSTTSGGRNEQFF. CDR3 coding DNA: TGTGCCACCAGTGACTCGACGACTAGCGGGGGGAGGAATGAGCAGTTCTTC.

The CDR3 is CAIAGLAGEEEQFF. For the CDR3, the DNA is TGTGCCATCGCGGGACTAGCGGGGGAAGAAGAGCAGTTCTTC. The J gene is TRBJ2-1, the V gene TRBV10-3; TRBD2 matches 14 bases. Germline CDR1 is ENHRY and CDR2 is SYGVKD. Trimming at V came to 8 bases and at J to 10 bases, leaving 7 bases not matched to a gene. This CDR3 spans 14 amino acids.

The chain is built from TRBV3-1 (or the pseudogene TRBV3-2) and TRBJ2-7; TRBD2 might be the D (5 bases). Deletions cut 1 base from V and 0 bases from J, with 13 bases between. CDR1 and CDR2 from the germline V gene are LGHDT and YNNKEL (reference sequence). The CDR3 is made up of 16 amino acids. The CDR3 sequence is CASSQVGAASSYEQYF. CDR3 DNA sequence: TGTGCCAGCAGCCAAGTTGGAGCGGCGAGCTCCTACGAGCAGTACTTC.

A note on this clone: At one boundary the junction diverges from the germline segment, which might be a read error. The V and J genes are TRBV11-2 and TRBJ1-4; 7 bases line up with TRBD1. Germline V gene lookup returns CDR1 SGHAT and CDR2 FQNNGV. This CDR3 contains 12 residues. CDR3 DNA sequence: TGTGCCAGCAGCTTAGATAGGGGGACAGCGGTTTTT. Translation gives CASSLDRGTAVF.

The chain is built from TRBV5-4 and TRBJ2-1, with 10 nucleotides matching TRBD1. Germline V gives CDR1 SGHNT, CDR2 YYREEE (reference sequence). With 6 bases clipped from V and 5 bases from J, the junction kept 5 bases outside the gene matches. The CDR3 runs 14 residues. CDR3 loop: CASKRQGADNEQFF. CDR3 DNA: TGTGCCAGCAAACGACAGGGGGCGGACAATGAGCAGTTCTTC.

The chain uses TRBV7-9 and TRBJ1-1; D may be TRBD1 (6 bases). The germline V and J ends were trimmed by 6 bases and 4 bases, with 15 bases remaining between them. This CDR3 spans 14 amino acids. Germline V gives CDR1 SEHNR, CDR2 FQNEAQ (reference sequence). CDR3 amino acids: CASSRRTAGTEAFF. The CDR3 DNA sequence: TGTGCCAGCAGTCGACGGACAGCTGGCACTGAAGCTTTCTTT.

The chain carries TRBV20-1 and TRBJ2-1; possibly TRBD2 for D (5 bases). V lost 3 bases, J lost 13 bases, and 10 bases lay in between. The CDR3 is made up of 10 amino acids. Germline V CDR1 and CDR2: DFQATT, SNEGSKA (reference sequence). The CDR3, as DNA: TGCAGTGCTAGGGCTAGCATCCAGTTCTTC. As protein: CSARASIQFF.

The rearrangement joins TRBV30 to TRBJ1-2, with a weak D call TRBD1 (6 bases). The CDR3 runs to 15 residues. Trimming cost V 0 bases and J 8 bases, with 19 bases left between them. In germline, CDR1 is GTSNPN, CDR2 SVGIG (reference sequence). The CDR3 coding sequence is TGTGCCTGGAGTGTTTGGGGGGGGGCCAACGGAGGCTACACCTTC. This codes for CAWSVWGGANGGYTF.

The chain links TRBV3-1 (or the pseudogene TRBV3-2) to TRBJ2-7; weak D call: TRBD2 (6 bases). This CDR3 is built from 13 residues. The V and J ends lost 7 bases and 1 base respectively, with 11 bases between them. Germline V gene lookup returns CDR1 LGHDT and CDR2 YNNKEL (reference sequence). Here the CDR3 reads CASNEEGSYEQYF. CDR3 DNA sequence: TGTGCCAGCAACGAGGAGGGATCCTACGAGCAGTACTTC.

This clone was detected a few times. J is TRBJ1-5 and V is TRBV5-8, with a possible D match to TRBD1 (5 bases). CDR1 SGHTS and CDR2 YDEGEE come from the germline V gene. The CDR3 extends over 14 amino acids. Trimming left V 4 bases short and J 4 bases short, with 12 bases between. CDR3 nucleotides: TGTGCCAGCAGCCCAGACAGTGTTAATCAGCCCCAGCATTTT. Its translation is CASSPDSVNQPQHF. Full variable domain (missing parts from reference TRBV5-8 and TRBJ1-5): EAGVTQSPTHLIKTRGQQATLRCSPISGHTSVYWYQQALGLGLQFLLWYDEGEERNRGNFPPRFSGRQFPNYSSELNVNALELEDSALYLCASSPDSVNQPQHFGDGTRLSIL.

In DNA, the CDR3 is TGTGCCAGCAGCGTAGCCCCCCGGAGCTCTGGAAACACCATATATTTT. Protein product: CASSVAPRSSGNTIYF. The chain uses TRBV9 and TRBJ1-3; no firm D call. The CDR3 runs to 16 residues. Trimming took off 0 bases at V and 0 bases at J, with 10 bases between the two ends. CDR1 is SGDLS and CDR2 is YYNGEE in the germline V gene.

The gene calls are TRBV5-1 and TRBJ2-7, with TRBD1 identical over 8 bases. CDR1 is SGHRS and CDR2 is YFSETQ in the germline V gene. CDR3 length equals 14 residues. The ends lost 4 bases at V and 6 bases at J; junction bases unmatched: 9. Here the CDR3 DNA reads TGCGCCAGCAGCCACGGACAGGGCGGTGCCGAGCAGTACTTC. As protein: CASSHGQGGAEQYF.

J is TRBJ1-1 and V is TRBV28; 8 positions agree with TRBD1. Germline CDR1 MDHEN, CDR2 SYDVKM. The CDR3 contains 14 residues. Trimming removed 4 bases from V and 6 bases from J; junction bases left unmatched: 7. Here the CDR3 reads CASSSWTGRSEAFF. CDR3 DNA: TGTGCCAGCAGTTCTTGGACAGGGCGGTCTGAAGCTTTCTTT. Looking up the rest from reference TRBV28 and TRBJ1-1 gives the full variable domain: DVKVTQSSRYLVKRTGEKVFLECVQDMDHENMFWYRQDPGLGLRLIYFSYDVKMKEKGDIPEGYSVSREKKERFSLILESASTNQTSMYLCASSSWTGRSEAFFGQGTRLTVV.

This chain connects TRBV29-1 to TRBJ1-1, with unresolved D. The germline V gene has CDR1 SQVTM and CDR2 ANQGSEA. Trimming took 7 bases from V and 3 from J, leaving 15 bases between them. The CDR3 has 13 residues. The CDR3 DNA follows: TGCAGCGCTAGCTACTACGAGGACACTGAAGCTTTCTTT. It encodes CSASYYEDTEAFF.

The chain has TRBV13 and TRBJ1-2; 7 positions match TRBD1. Germline V CDR1 and CDR2: PRHDT, FYEKMQ (reference sequence). The CDR3 consists of 15 residues. V lost 1 base and J lost 3; bases outside the gene matches: 5. The CDR3: CASSLAPGTDYGYTF. The CDR3 DNA reads as TGTGCCAGCAGCTTAGCCCCCGGGACAGACTATGGCTACACCTTC.

The chain has TRBV7-2 and TRBJ1-1; D unresolved. The CDR3 has 14 amino acids. The V gene's germline CDR1 is SGHTA and CDR2 FQGNSA. Trimming shortened V by 4 bases and J by 1 base, and 10 bases separated the two germline ends. The CDR3 protein is CASSSRHGNTEAFF. In nucleotides, the CDR3 is TGTGCCAGCAGCTCGAGACACGGGAACACTGAAGCTTTCTTT.

This sequence joins TRBV7-6 and TRBJ1-3; D might be TRBD1 (6 bases). Germline V gene sequence: CDR1 SGHVS, CDR2 FNYEAQ. CDR3 size: 15 residues. V lost 2 bases and J lost 3, with 11 bases in between. The CDR3 sequence is CASSLQGHYGNTIYF. The CDR3 DNA is TGTGCCAGCAGCTTACAGGGGCACTATGGAAACACCATATATTTT. Full variable domain (remainder filled in from reference TRBV7-6 and TRBJ1-3): GAGVSQSPRYKVTKRGQDVALRCDPISGHVSLYWYRQALGQGPEFLTYFNYEAQQDKSGLPNDRFSAERPEGSISTLTIQRTEQRDSAMYRCASSLQGHYGNTIYFGEGSWLTVV.

The J gene is TRBJ2-1, the V gene TRBV7-2, with 7 bases matching TRBD1. CDR1 SGHTA and CDR2 FQGNSA come from the germline V gene. The CDR3 extends over 15 amino acids. The junction had 3 bases not matched to a gene; V was cut back by 3 bases and J by 1 base. This CDR3 reads CASSFDRVSYNEQFF. Here the CDR3 DNA reads TGTGCCAGCAGCTTCGACAGGGTATCCTACAATGAGCAGTTCTTC. Variable domain in full (rest from reference TRBV7-2 and TRBJ2-1): GAGVSQSPSNKVTEKGKDVELRCDPISGHTALYWYRQSLGQGLEFLIYFQGNSAPDKSGLPSDRFSAERTGGSVSTLTIQRTQQEDSAVYLCASSFDRVSYNEQFFGPGTRLTVL.

This clone came up once. Other DNA variants within this sample encode the same CDR3. This chain links TRBV19 with TRBJ2-7, with 10 bases identical to TRBD2. The CDR3 is made up of 15 amino acids. Germline values: CDR1 LNHDA, CDR2 SQIVND (reference sequence). V was pared by 5 bases and J by 9 bases, with 13 bases of the junction left unmatched. This chain's CDR3 is CASSPQTSGPPGQYF. The DNA for the CDR3 is TGTGCCAGTAGTCCTCAGACTAGCGGGCCCCCCGGGCAGTACTTC. The variable domain in full, with the rest retrieved from reference TRBV19 and TRBJ2-7, is DGGITQSPKYLFRKEGQNVTLSCEQNLNHDAMYWYRQDPGQGLRLIYYSQIVNDFQKGDIAEGYSVSREKKESFPLTVTSAQKNPTAFYLCASSPQTSGPPGQYFGPGTRLTVT.

This sequence joins TRBV24-1 and TRBJ2-7; D might be TRBD1 (5 bases). The CDR3 totals 15 residues. Germline V lookup: CDR1 KGHDR, CDR2 SFDVKD. V lost 6 bases and J lost 2, with 16 bases in between. The CDR3 coding sequence is TGTGCCACCAGTAGTACGACAGCTTATACCTACGAGCAGTACTTC. This sequence encodes CATSSTTAYTYEQYF.